This T cell receptor (beta chain) was found in a study of blood T cell repertoires in COVID-19. Study-level background: The United States, Italy and Spain supplied acute and convalescent COVID-19 samples. PBMCs, B-cell-depleted T cells, or T cells were the source of the cDNA or gDNA that made up the material.

Profiled with immunoSEQ multiplex PCR; TCRdb holds only in-frame clones, not every one. The sample carries approximately 89,000 clones, 60% to 85% recorded once. The V segment lost 6 bases and the J segment 7 bases; nucleotides outside the gene matches: 6. CDR1 MDHEN and CDR2 SYDVKM come from the germline V gene. CDR3 length equals 13 residues. The sample was peripheral blood. This receptor was obtained from a human donor in a cohort sampled during active COVID-19. The rearrangement uses TRBV28 and TRBJ2-1, with 7 bases fitting TRBD2. The CDR3 nucleotides are TGTGCCAGCAGGTGGAGCGGGGTAAATGAGCAGTTCTTC. Protein: CASRWSGVNEQFF.